The T cell receptor beta chain under discussion was sequenced for a study of T-cell memory formation after mild COVID-19. Deletions cut 0 bases from V and 0 bases from J, with 10 bases between. There are 15 residues in the CDR3. Germline CDR1 and CDR2: DFQATT and SNEGSKA (reference sequence). Study-level points and caveats: Contracting CD8+ clones were enriched in EMRA, CD4+ mainly in CM and EM. Certain responding clones were present in pre-infection memory, suggesting participation of cross-reactive memory. A balance of CD4 and CD8 characterized clones contracting day 15 to 85, whereas later expanders leaned CD4+.

This clonotype has more than one count but fewer than ten. The antigen is unknown. TCR alpha and TCR beta cDNA libraries carrying sample barcodes and UMIs were produced by 5'RACE using constant-segment primers. One entry per CDR3 protein results from TCRdb running MiXCR on the 5' RACE reads. Among hundreds of thousands of distinct CDR3 sequences, about 20% were seen once, and the ten largest hold 12%. The TCR originated in an adult woman who had mild COVID-19 (a few samples of this study predate the infection). Cell type and time point are not known. The specimen was PBMCs or a T cell subset sorted from them (not recorded which). This chain uses TRBV20-1 with TRBJ2-3; D perhaps matches TRBD2 (6 bases). In DNA, the CDR3 is TGCAGTGCTAGAGACCTAGCGAGGAGCACAGATACGCAGTATTTT. This encodes CSARDLARSTDTQYF.